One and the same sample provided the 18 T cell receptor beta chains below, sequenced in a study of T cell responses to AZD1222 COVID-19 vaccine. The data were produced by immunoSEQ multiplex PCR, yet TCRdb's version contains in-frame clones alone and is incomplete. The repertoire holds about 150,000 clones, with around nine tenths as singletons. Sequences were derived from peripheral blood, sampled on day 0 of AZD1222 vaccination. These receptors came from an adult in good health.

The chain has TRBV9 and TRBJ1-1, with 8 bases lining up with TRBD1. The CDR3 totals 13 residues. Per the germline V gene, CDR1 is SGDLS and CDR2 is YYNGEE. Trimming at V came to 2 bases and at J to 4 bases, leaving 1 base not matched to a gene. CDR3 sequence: CASSVQGATEAFF. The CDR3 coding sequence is TGTGCCAGCAGCGTGCAGGGGGCCACTGAAGCTTTCTTT.

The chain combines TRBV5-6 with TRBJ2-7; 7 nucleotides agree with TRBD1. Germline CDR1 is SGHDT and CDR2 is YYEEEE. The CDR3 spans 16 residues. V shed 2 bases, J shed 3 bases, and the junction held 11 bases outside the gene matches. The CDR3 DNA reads TGTGCCAGCAGCTTCCCCGGTGTGAGACAGGGCTACGAGCAGTACTTC. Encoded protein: CASSFPGVRQGYEQYF. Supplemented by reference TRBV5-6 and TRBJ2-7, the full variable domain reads DAGVTQSPTHLIKTRGQQVTLRCSPKSGHDTVSWYQQALGQGPQFIFQYYEEEERQRGNFPDRFSGHQFPNYSSELNVNALLLGDSALYLCASSFPGVRQGYEQYFGPGTRLTVT.

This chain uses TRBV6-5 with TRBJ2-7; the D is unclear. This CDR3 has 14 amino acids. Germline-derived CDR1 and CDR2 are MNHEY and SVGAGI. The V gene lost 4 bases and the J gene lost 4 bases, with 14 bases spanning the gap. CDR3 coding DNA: TGTGCCAGCAGTTCCGCTAACACCTTTTACGAGCAGTACTTC. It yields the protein CASSSANTFYEQYF.

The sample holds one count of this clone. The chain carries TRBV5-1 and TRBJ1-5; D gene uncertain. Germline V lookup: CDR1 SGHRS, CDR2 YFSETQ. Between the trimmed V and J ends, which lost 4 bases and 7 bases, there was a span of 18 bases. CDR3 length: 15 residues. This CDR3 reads CASSPSGGVKQPQHF. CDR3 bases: TGCGCCAGCAGCCCCTCGGGCGGAGTAAAGCAGCCCCAGCATTTT.

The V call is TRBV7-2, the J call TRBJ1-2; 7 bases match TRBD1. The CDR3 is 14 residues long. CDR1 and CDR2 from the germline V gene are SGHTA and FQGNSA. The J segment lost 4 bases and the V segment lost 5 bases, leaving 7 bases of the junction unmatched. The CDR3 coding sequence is TGTGCCAGCAGCCCTACGACAGGGATCTATGGCTACACCTTC. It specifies CASSPTTGIYGYTF.

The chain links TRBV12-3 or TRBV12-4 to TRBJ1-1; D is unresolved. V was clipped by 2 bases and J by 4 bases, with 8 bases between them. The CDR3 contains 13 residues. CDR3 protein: CASSLRSSTEAFF. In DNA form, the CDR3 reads TGTGCCAGCAGTTTACGGTCGTCCACTGAAGCTTTCTTT.

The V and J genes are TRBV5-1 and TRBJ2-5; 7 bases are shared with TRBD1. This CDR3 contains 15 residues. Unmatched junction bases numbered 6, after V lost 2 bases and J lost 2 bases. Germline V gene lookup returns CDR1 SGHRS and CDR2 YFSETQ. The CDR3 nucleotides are TGCGCCAGCAGCTTCAAGGGGGCAGGGCAAGAGACCCAGTACTTC. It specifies CASSFKGAGQETQYF. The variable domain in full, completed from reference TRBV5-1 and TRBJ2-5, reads KAGVTQTPRYLIKTRGQQVTLSCSPISGHRSVSWYQQTPGQGLQFLFEYFSETQRNKGNFPGRFSGRQFSNSRSEMNVSTLELGDSALYLCASSFKGAGQETQYFGPGTRLLVL.

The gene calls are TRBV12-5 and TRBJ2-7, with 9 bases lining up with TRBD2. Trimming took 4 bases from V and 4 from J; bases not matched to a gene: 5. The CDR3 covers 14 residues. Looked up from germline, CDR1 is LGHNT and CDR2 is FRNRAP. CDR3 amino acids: CASGSAGGIYEQYF. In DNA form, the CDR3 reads TGTGCTAGTGGTTCTGCGGGAGGGATATACGAGCAGTACTTC.

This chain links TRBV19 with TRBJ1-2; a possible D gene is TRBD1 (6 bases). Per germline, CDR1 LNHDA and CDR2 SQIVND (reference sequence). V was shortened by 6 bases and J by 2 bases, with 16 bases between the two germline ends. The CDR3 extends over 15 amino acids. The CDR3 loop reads CASSAQQGGNYGYTF. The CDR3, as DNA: TGTGCCAGTAGCGCACAACAGGGTGGGAACTATGGCTACACCTTC. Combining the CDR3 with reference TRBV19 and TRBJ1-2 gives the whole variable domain DGGITQSPKYLFRKEGQNVTLSCEQNLNHDAMYWYRQDPGQGLRLIYYSQIVNDFQKGDIAEGYSVSREKKESFPLTVTSAQKNPTAFYLCASSAQQGGNYGYTFGSGTRLTVV.

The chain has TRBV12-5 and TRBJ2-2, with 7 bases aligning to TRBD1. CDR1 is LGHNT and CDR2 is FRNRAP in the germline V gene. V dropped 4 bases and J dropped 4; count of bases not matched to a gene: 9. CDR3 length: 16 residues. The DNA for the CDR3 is TGTGCTAGTGGTTCCGGAACAGGGGATTTCACCGGGGAGCTGTTTTTT. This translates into CASGSGTGDFTGELFF.

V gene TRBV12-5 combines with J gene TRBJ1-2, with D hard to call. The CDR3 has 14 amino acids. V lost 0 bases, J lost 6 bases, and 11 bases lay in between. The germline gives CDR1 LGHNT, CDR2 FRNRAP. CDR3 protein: CASGLVRGFDGYTF. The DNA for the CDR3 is TGTGCTAGTGGTTTGGTACGAGGGTTTGATGGCTACACCTTC.

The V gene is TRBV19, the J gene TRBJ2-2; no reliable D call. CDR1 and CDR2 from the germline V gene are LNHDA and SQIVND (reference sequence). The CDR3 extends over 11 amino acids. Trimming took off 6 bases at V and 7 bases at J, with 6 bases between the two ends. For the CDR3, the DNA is TGTGCCAGTAGGGGTATCGGGGAGCTGTTTTTT. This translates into CASRGIGELFF.

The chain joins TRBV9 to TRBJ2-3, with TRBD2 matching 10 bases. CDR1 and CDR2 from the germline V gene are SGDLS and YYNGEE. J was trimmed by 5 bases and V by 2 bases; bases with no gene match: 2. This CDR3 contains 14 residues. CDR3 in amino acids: CASSVSGGLDTQYF. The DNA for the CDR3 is TGTGCCAGCAGCGTTAGCGGGGGGTTAGATACGCAGTATTTT.

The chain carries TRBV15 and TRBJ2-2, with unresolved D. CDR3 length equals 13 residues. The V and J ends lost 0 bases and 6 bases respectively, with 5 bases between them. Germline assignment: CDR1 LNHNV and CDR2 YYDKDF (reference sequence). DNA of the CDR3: TGTGCCACCAGCAGAGAAGCAGCCGGGGAGCTGTTTTTT. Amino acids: CATSREAAGELFF.

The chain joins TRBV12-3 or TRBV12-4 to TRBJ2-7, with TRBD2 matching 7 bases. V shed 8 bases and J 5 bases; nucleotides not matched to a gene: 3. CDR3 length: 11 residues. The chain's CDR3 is CASARGNEQYF. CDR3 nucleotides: TGTGCCAGCGCGCGGGGGAACGAGCAGTACTTC.

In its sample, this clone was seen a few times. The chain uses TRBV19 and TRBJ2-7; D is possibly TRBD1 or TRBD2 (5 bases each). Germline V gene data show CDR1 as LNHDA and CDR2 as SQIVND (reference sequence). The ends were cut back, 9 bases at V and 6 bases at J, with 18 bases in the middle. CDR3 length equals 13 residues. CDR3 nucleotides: TGTGCCAGCCGCCTGGCCCCTGGGGGCGAGCAGTACTTC. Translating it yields CASRLAPGGEQYF.

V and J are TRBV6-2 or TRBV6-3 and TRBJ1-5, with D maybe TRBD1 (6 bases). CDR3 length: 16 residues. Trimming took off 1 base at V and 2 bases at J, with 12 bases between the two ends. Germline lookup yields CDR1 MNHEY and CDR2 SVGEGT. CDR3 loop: CASSYLGRGGNQPQHF. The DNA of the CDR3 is TGTGCCAGCAGTTACTTGGGCAGGGGCGGCAATCAGCCCCAGCATTTT.

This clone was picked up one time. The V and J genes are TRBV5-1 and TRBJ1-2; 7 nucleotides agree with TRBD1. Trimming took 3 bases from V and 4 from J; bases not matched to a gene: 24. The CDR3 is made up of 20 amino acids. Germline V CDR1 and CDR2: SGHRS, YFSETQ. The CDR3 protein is CASSWGRGGQVRTRAYGYTF. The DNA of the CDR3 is TGCGCCAGCAGCTGGGGGCGGGGCGGACAGGTGAGGACTCGGGCCTATGGCTACACCTTC.